What follows describes a single T cell receptor (beta chain). This entry is derived from a study of blood T cell repertoires in COVID-19. Trimming cost V 3 bases and J 2 bases; bases outside gene matches: 4. The CDR3 length is 14 residues. Germline V gene sequence: CDR1 KGHSH, CDR2 LQKENI. Original handling: Estimated nucleated cell counts came from reference gene primer amplification. Assay: immunoSEQ multiplex PCR; the TCRdb copy retains only in-frame clones and omits some. That table supplies the V and J calls and clone size; D and trimming were determined from the DNA. Seen here are some 260,000 clones, 82% observed once, and the top ten hold roughly 3.1%.

This TCR was recovered from a woman aged 18-29 years with acute or convalescent COVID-19. The V call is TRBV18, the J call TRBJ2-7; 7 positions agree with TRBD1. Sequenced input: peripheral blood. CDR3 amino acids: CASSPRDRAYEQYF. The CDR3 DNA follows: TGTGCCAGCTCACCCCGGGACAGAGCCTACGAGCAGTACTTC.